These 24 T cell receptor beta chains originate from one sample sequenced in a study of cytomegalovirus exposure and HLA in healthy donors. PCR involved 60 Vbeta and 13 Jbeta primers. Method: immunoSEQ multiplex PCR; TCRdb's copy keeps in-frame clones and lacks some. In the table there are hundreds of thousands of clones, 85% to 90% of which are singletons. Sequencing used PBMCs. These receptors originate from a woman aged 18 to 35 in good health and CMV-seronegative.

V is TRBV4-1 and J is TRBJ2-5; possibly TRBD2 for D (5 bases). This CDR3 is built from 15 residues. Trimming took 4 bases from V and 1 from J, leaving 13 bases between them. Germline V gives CDR1 MGHRA, CDR2 YSYEKL. Here the CDR3 DNA reads TGCGCCAGCAGCCCCGAGGGCCGCCTCCAAGAGACCCAGTACTTC. Its translation: CASSPEGRLQETQYF.

The genes are TRBV9 and TRBJ2-2; 11 bases are shared with TRBD2. The CDR3 sequence is 17 residues long. The germline gives CDR1 SGDLS, CDR2 YYNGEE. The trim removed 1 base at V and 6 bases at J, leaving 8 bases unmatched. The CDR3 bases are TGTGCCAGCAGCGTACGGATGGGGACTAGCGGTGCCGGGGAGCTGTTTTTT. Translated: CASSVRMGTSGAGELFF.

The chain uses TRBV5-4 and TRBJ2-1; TRBD2 agrees at 8 bases. Germline V CDR1 and CDR2: SGHNT, YYREEE (reference sequence). J gave up 8 bases and V 2 bases, and 9 bases lay outside the gene matches. This CDR3 contains 15 residues. This CDR3 is CASSFERGLADEQFF. CDR3 bases: TGTGCCAGCAGCTTTGAGCGCGGACTAGCTGATGAGCAGTTCTTC.

The V and J genes are TRBV9 and TRBJ2-7, with D possibly matching TRBD2 (5 bases). Germline V gene data show CDR1 as SGDLS and CDR2 as YYNGEE. CDR3 length: 14 amino acids. V was cut by 2 bases and J by 2 bases, with 11 bases left in between. The CDR3 reads CASSVGLTAYEQYF. The CDR3 DNA reads TGTGCCAGCAGCGTCGGACTTACCGCCTACGAGCAGTACTTC.

This clone was seen a few times. This chain connects TRBV7-9 to TRBJ1-1; D uncertain. The CDR3 sequence is 14 residues long. Germline assignment: CDR1 SEHNR and CDR2 FQNEAQ (reference sequence). Trimming took 3 bases from V and 4 from J, leaving 12 bases between them. In nucleotides, the CDR3 is TGTGCCAGCAGCTTCCCAGGATTGGGCACTGAAGCTTTCTTT. Protein: CASSFPGLGTEAFF.

This sequence joins TRBV5-1 and TRBJ2-5, with 12 positions matching TRBD2. CDR1 is SGHRS, CDR2 YFSETQ, per germline. The CDR3 is 15 amino acids. J gave up 3 bases and V 5 bases, and 5 bases lay outside the gene matches. The CDR3 coding sequence is TGCGCCAGCAGGACTAGCGGGGGCGTGGAAGAGACCCAGTACTTC. Its protein product is CASRTSGGVEETQYF.

This rearrangement joins TRBV7-2 to TRBJ2-4; D gene uncertain. Deletions cut 3 bases from V and 0 bases from J, with 12 bases between. The CDR3 is 16 amino acids. The V gene's germline CDR1 is SGHTA and CDR2 FQGNSA. The CDR3 coding sequence is TGTGCCAGCAGCTTGCTACCTACCCTAGCCAAAAACATTCAGTACTTC. Encoded protein: CASSLLPTLAKNIQYF.

The rearrangement links TRBV30 to TRBJ1-6; possibly TRBD1 for D (5 bases). This CDR3 has 13 amino acids. Looked up from germline, CDR1 is GTSNPN and CDR2 is SVGIG (reference sequence). The V end lost 6 bases, the J end lost 7 bases, and 13 bases lay between the germline ends. CDR3: CACPGEGNSPLHF. The CDR3 DNA sequence: TGTGCCTGCCCCGGGGAGGGGAATTCACCCCTCCACTTT.

The V and J genes are TRBV5-6 and TRBJ2-5; 8 bases match TRBD2. Germline V lookup: CDR1 SGHDT, CDR2 YYEEEE. This CDR3 has 19 residues. Unmatched junction bases numbered 23, after V lost 4 bases and J lost 6 bases. CDR3 nucleotide sequence: TGTGCCAGCAGCCCCCCTAGGAAGCGGGGGATATTTTACCCACAGACCCAGTACTTC. Translating gives CASSPPRKRGIFYPQTQYF.

This chain joins TRBV7-9 and TRBJ2-7, with D unresolved. From germline, CDR1 is SEHNR and CDR2 FQNEAQ (reference sequence). CDR3 length: 12 residues. Trimming took off 4 bases at V and 0 bases at J, with 4 bases between the two ends. Written as DNA, the CDR3 is TGTGCCAGCAGCTCAAACTCCTACGAGCAGTACTTC. It codes for CASSSNSYEQYF.

The chain joins TRBV15 to TRBJ2-7, with unresolved D. Trimming left V 0 bases short and J 0 bases short, with 6 bases between. The CDR3 length is 14 residues. The germline gives CDR1 LNHNV, CDR2 YYDKDF (reference sequence). CDR3 sequence: CATSRDSGSYEQYF. Written as DNA, the CDR3 is TGTGCCACCAGCAGAGATTCGGGCTCCTACGAGCAGTACTTC.

This chain joins TRBV5-6 and TRBJ1-2; 8 bases are shared with TRBD1. V gave up 0 bases and J gave up 8 bases; unmatched junction bases: 6. Looked up from germline, CDR1 is SGHDT and CDR2 is YYEEEE. The CDR3 runs to 14 residues. The CDR3 DNA follows: TGTGCCAGCAGCTTGGGGTGGACAGGGATGGGCTACACCTTC. This gives the protein CASSLGWTGMGYTF.

The chain couples TRBV6-1 to TRBJ2-7; a weak D match, TRBD2 (5 bases). Germline V gene data show CDR1 as MNHNS and CDR2 as SASEGT. V was trimmed by 6 bases and J by 5 bases, leaving 14 bases between them. The CDR3 spans 13 residues. CDR3 DNA: TGTGCCAGCAGCCGCTTAGCGAGCGACGAGCAGTACTTC. Its protein product is CASSRLASDEQYF.

The CDR3 loop reads CAISEKGAHEQYF. The CDR3 DNA sequence: TGTGCCATCAGTGAGAAGGGGGCGCACGAGCAGTACTTC. This rearrangement joins TRBV10-3 to TRBJ2-7; TRBD1 aligns across 7 bases. The V gene's germline CDR1 is ENHRY and CDR2 SYGVKD. The V and J ends lost 2 bases and 5 bases, in that order; junction bases with no gene match: 3. CDR3 length equals 13 residues.

This chain uses TRBV11-2 with TRBJ1-2; D is perhaps TRBD1 (5 bases). Looked up from germline, CDR1 is SGHAT and CDR2 is FQNNGV. Trimming pared 11 bases from V and 8 bases from J, leaving 18 bases between. The CDR3 consists of 12 residues. The CDR3 DNA is TGTGCCGTCCCACAGGCAGATGAAGGCTACACCTTC. Translated, it gives CAVPQADEGYTF. Complete variable domain (other parts from reference TRBV11-2 and TRBJ1-2): EAGVAQSPRYKIIEKRQSVAFWCNPISGHATLYWYQQILGQGPKLLIQFQNNGVVDDSQLPKDRFSAERLKGVDSTLKIQPAKLEDSAVYLCAVPQADEGYTFGSGTRLTVV.

The genes are TRBV18 and TRBJ2-7; D possibly corresponds to TRBD2 (5 bases). The germline V gene encodes CDR1 KGHSH and CDR2 LQKENI. V was pared by 6 bases and J by 2 bases, with 11 bases between. The CDR3 extends over 13 amino acids. CDR3 sequence: CASSESGTYEQYF. The CDR3 nucleotides are TGTGCCAGCTCTGAGAGCGGTACCTACGAGCAGTACTTC.

The gene calls are TRBV19 and TRBJ1-2; D gene uncertain. The V gene lost 5 bases and the J gene lost 6 bases, with 13 bases spanning the gap. Germline V gives CDR1 LNHDA, CDR2 SQIVND (reference sequence). The CDR3 covers 13 residues. The chain's CDR3 is CASSAAPGNGYTF. Here the CDR3 DNA reads TGTGCCAGTAGTGCCGCCCCGGGAAATGGCTACACCTTC.

The rearrangement uses TRBV29-1 and TRBJ2-3; 8 nucleotides align to TRBD1. After removal of 6 bases from V and 1 base from J, the junction contained 6 bases not matched to a gene. Germline V lookup: CDR1 SQVTM, CDR2 ANQGSEA. The CDR3 loop spans 14 amino acids. The CDR3 region is CSVRQGSGTDTQYF. The CDR3 DNA reads TGCAGCGTGCGACAGGGGTCTGGCACAGATACGCAGTATTTT.

The rearrangement uses TRBV30 and TRBJ1-2; D is unresolved. CDR1 is GTSNPN, CDR2 SVGIG, per germline (reference sequence). V lost 3 bases and J lost 5, with 13 bases in between. The CDR3 length is 13 residues. This chain's CDR3 is CAWRPGEVYGYTF. The CDR3 region has the DNA TGTGCCTGGAGGCCCGGGGAGGTATATGGCTACACCTTC.

The chain joins TRBV2 to TRBJ1-5, with D maybe TRBD1 (5 bases). Germline V lookup: CDR1 SNHLY, CDR2 FYNNEI. V was trimmed by 4 bases and J by 1 base, leaving 17 bases between them. The CDR3 length is 17 residues. The CDR3 sequence is CASSGGEGLGSNQPQHF. The CDR3 bases are TGTGCCAGCAGTGGGGGGGAGGGCCTGGGAAGCAATCAGCCCCAGCATTTT.

The chain couples TRBV4-1 to TRBJ2-3, with D uncertain. Germline values: CDR1 MGHRA, CDR2 YSYEKL. This CDR3 has 14 amino acids. V lost 4 bases and J lost 0, with 8 bases in between. The CDR3 loop is CASSLAKSTDTQYF. The CDR3 region has the DNA TGCGCCAGCAGCCTTGCTAAGAGCACAGATACGCAGTATTTT.

The V and J genes are TRBV18 and TRBJ1-2; 8 bases agree with TRBD1. There are 15 residues in the CDR3. Trimming removed 1 base from V and 7 bases from J; junction bases left unmatched: 8. The germline CDR1 and CDR2 sequences are KGHSH and LQKENI. CDR3 bases: TGTGCCAGCTCACCACTAAGCACAGGGGGAGGTGGCTACACCTTC. Protein: CASSPLSTGGGGYTF.

The table lists this clone with a count of one. The chain employs TRBV7-9 and TRBJ1-2, with a possible D match to TRBD1 (6 bases). The CDR3 is made up of 17 amino acids. V lost 5 bases and J 4 bases, leaving 23 bases between the germline ends. Germline V gene lookup returns CDR1 SEHNR and CDR2 FQNEAQ (reference sequence). In nucleotides, the CDR3 is TGTGCCAGCAGCATATCCTCGGCAGGGGCTGCTCGCTATGGCTACACCTTC. Translated: CASSISSAGAARYGYTF.

The rearrangement links TRBV7-9 to TRBJ2-3; 7 nucleotides line up with TRBD2. Trimming took 11 bases from V and 0 from J; bases not matched to a gene: 5. In germline, CDR1 is SEHNR, CDR2 FQNEAQ (reference sequence). This CDR3 has 13 residues. The CDR3 reads CACGGASTDTQYF. The CDR3 coding sequence is TGTGCCTGCGGGGGAGCTAGCACAGATACGCAGTATTTT.